This T cell receptor (beta chain) was sequenced in a study of monozygotic twins with inflammatory bowel disease. TCRalpha and TCRbeta cDNA underwent two nested PCRs of about 15 and 9 cycles. Following a re-call of the 5' RACE reads, TCRdb has one entry per CDR3 protein and lacks DNA. Here the sample table reports approximately 400,000 distinct CDR3 sequences. Blood was collected, 2 to 2.5 ml per donor. Whole-blood total RNA was extracted without T cell sorting. Broader study findings: Distinction of different T cell subtypes was not possible.

Notes on this clonotype: Its antigen is not known.

The CDR3 contains 17 residues. From germline, CDR1 is DFQATT and CDR2 SNEGSKA (reference sequence). Sequenced sample: blood. The chain combines TRBV20-1 with TRBJ2-3; TCRdb names TRBD2, which stays unverified in the absence of DNA. This receptor was obtained from a human donor with ulcerative colitis or Crohn's disease, or a healthy co-twin of an affected twin (not recorded which). This CDR3 reads CSARGLAGRAGTDTQYF.